This T cell receptor (beta chain) is drawn from a study of T cell responses to AZD1222 COVID-19 vaccine. This CDR3 is 14 amino acids long. Germline values: CDR1 SGHRS, CDR2 YFSETQ. Between the trimmed V and J ends, which lost 1 base and 2 bases, there was a span of 10 bases. The protocol was immunoSEQ multiplex PCR, while the TCRdb copy is restricted to in-frame clones and leaves out a portion. The repertoire holds roughly 200,000 clones, with approximately 93% as singletons. The receptor was derived from an adult who received the AZD1222 COVID-19 vaccine. The rearrangement uses TRBV5-1 and TRBJ2-7; possible D gene TRBD1, 5 bases. Here the sequenced sample was peripheral blood, taken 28 days after the second AZD1222 dose. CDR3 nucleotides: TGCGCCAGCAGCTTGAGGACACCCACCTACGAGCAGTACTTC. Encoded protein: CASSLRTPTYEQYF.